A single sample is the source of the 15 T cell receptor beta chains below, sequenced in a study of blood T cell repertoires in COVID-19. The protocol was immunoSEQ multiplex PCR, while the TCRdb copy is restricted to in-frame clones and leaves out a portion. The sample has under 300,000 clones; around 90% are singletons. Sequencing used PBMCs or T cells enriched from blood (not recorded which). The source is a woman between 50 and 59 years old who had recovered from COVID-19.

The CDR3 region is CASSVSRQGKTGELFF. The CDR3, as DNA: TGTGCCAGCAGTGTATCCCGACAGGGGAAGACCGGGGAGCTGTTTTTT. This chain joins TRBV25-1 and TRBJ2-2; 8 bases are shared with TRBD1. The CDR3 runs 16 residues. Germline V CDR1 and CDR2: MGHDK, SYGVNS. V was clipped by 4 bases and J by 5 bases; unmatched bases: 9.

The genes are TRBV14 and TRBJ2-2; D ambiguous. Deletions cut 4 bases from V and 0 bases from J, with 6 bases between. Germline V CDR1 and CDR2: SGHDN, FVKESK. The CDR3 consists of 14 residues. DNA for the CDR3: TGTGCCAGCAGCCCGCGTCCGAACACCGGGGAGCTGTTTTTT. This translates into CASSPRPNTGELFF.

CDR3 nucleotides: TGTGCCAGCAGCCCCGACAGCCAAGAGACCCAGTACTTC. It yields the protein CASSPDSQETQYF. The chain uses TRBV11-1 and TRBJ2-5; perhaps TRBD1 as D (5 bases). Germline CDR1 and CDR2: SGHAT and FQDESV (reference sequence). This CDR3 region has 13 residues. With 5 bases removed from V and 1 base from J, the gap between germline ends came to 8 bases.

This rearrangement joins TRBV9 to TRBJ1-1, with unresolved D. The CDR3 sequence is 14 residues long. CDR1 is SGDLS, CDR2 YYNGEE, per germline. V was clipped by 6 bases and J by 0 bases, with 12 bases between them. CDR3 in DNA: TGTGCCAGCACACTTGGAGCTTTGAACACTGAAGCTTTCTTT. Translation gives CASTLGALNTEAFF.

The rearrangement links TRBV6-5 to TRBJ2-3; the D gene is possibly TRBD2 (6 bases). From germline, CDR1 is MNHEY and CDR2 SVGAGI. V was shortened by 9 bases and J by 2 bases, with 15 bases between the two germline ends. The CDR3 sequence is 14 residues long. The CDR3 protein is CASAPGLTTDTQYF. Here the CDR3 DNA reads TGTGCCAGTGCGCCGGGACTTACCACAGATACGCAGTATTTT.

The chain carries TRBV21-1 and TRBJ2-7; the table gives TRBD2 as D, unverified against the DNA. TRBV21-1 is shown as a pseudogene. The CDR3 spans 14 residues. In DNA, the CDR3 is TGTGCCAGCAGCAAAGGCGGCACCGACTACGAGCAGTACTTC. Translation gives CASSKGGTDYEQYF.

V gene TRBV7-3 combines with J gene TRBJ2-5; 8 nucleotides line up with TRBD2. The CDR3 runs 15 residues. The germline CDR1 and CDR2 sequences are SGHTA and FQGTGA. J was trimmed by 1 base and V by 3 bases; bases with no gene match: 4. The CDR3 region is CASSFDGLAQETQYF. In DNA form, the CDR3 reads TGTGCCAGCAGCTTCGACGGACTAGCCCAAGAGACCCAGTACTTC. Using reference TRBV7-3 and TRBJ2-5 for the parts outside the CDR3, the full variable domain is GAGVSQTPSNKVTEKGKYVELRCDPISGHTALYWYRQSLGQGPEFLIYFQGTGAADDSGLPNDRFFAVRPEGSVSTLKIQRTERGDSAVYLCASSFDGLAQETQYFGPGTRLLVL.

The genes are TRBV6-5 and TRBJ2-2, with 10 nucleotides matching TRBD1. J was trimmed by 4 bases and V by 11 bases; bases with no gene match: 7. The CDR3 runs 14 residues. Germline V CDR1 and CDR2: MNHEY, SVGAGI. CDR3 protein: CASRTGGSTGELFF. CDR3 DNA: TGTGCCTCAAGGACAGGGGGGAGCACCGGGGAGCTGTTTTTT.

The rearrangement joins TRBV5-1 to TRBJ2-5; the match to TRBD2 covers 11 bases. V shed 1 base, J shed 2 bases, and the junction held 10 bases outside the gene matches. The CDR3 covers 18 residues. CDR1 is SGHRS, CDR2 YFSETQ, per germline. The CDR3 region has the DNA TGCGCCAGCAGCTTGTCTACTAGCGGGAGAGTCTTTCAAGAGACCCAGTACTTC. It encodes CASSLSTSGRVFQETQYF.

This clone showed up many times. The CDR3 reads CASSSDRGTYEQYF. The CDR3 DNA follows: TGTGCCAGCAGCTCGGACAGGGGCACCTACGAGCAGTACTTC. J is TRBJ2-7 and V is TRBV7-2, with 9 bases aligning to TRBD1. This CDR3 region has 14 residues. Germline values: CDR1 SGHTA, CDR2 FQGNSA. J gave up 2 bases and V 4 bases, and 3 bases lay outside the gene matches.

The rearrangement uses TRBV28 and TRBJ2-7, with 12 positions matching TRBD2. The CDR3 contains 14 residues. Germline V gene data show CDR1 as MDHEN and CDR2 as SYDVKM. The junction had 4 bases not matched to a gene; V was cut back by 6 bases and J by 4 bases. DNA of the CDR3: TGTGCCAGCAGGACTAGCGGGGGTCGGTACGAGCAGTACTTC. Protein product: CASRTSGGRYEQYF.

The chain joins TRBV28 to TRBJ2-3, with D perhaps matching TRBD1 (5 bases). Per germline, CDR1 MDHEN and CDR2 SYDVKM. Trimming shortened V by 6 bases and J by 2 bases, and 15 bases separated the two germline ends. This CDR3 comprises 15 residues. This chain's CDR3 is CASSLSTGATDTQYF. CDR3 nucleotides: TGTGCCAGCAGCCTCTCAACAGGTGCCACAGATACGCAGTATTTT.

For the CDR3, the DNA is TGTGCCAGCAGCAGGGGACTAGCGGCAGATACGCAGTATTTT. Amino acids: CASSRGLAADTQYF. The rearrangement links TRBV7-8 to TRBJ2-3, with 11 bases matching TRBD2. CDR1 and CDR2 (germline): SGHVS, FQNEAQ. The CDR3 spans 14 residues. The trim removed 5 bases at V and 4 bases at J, leaving 2 bases unmatched.

This sequence joins TRBV7-8 and TRBJ1-1; no reliable D call. The CDR3 covers 11 residues. V lost 6 bases to trimming and J lost 3 bases, with 5 bases between them. Germline CDR1 is SGHVS and CDR2 is FQNEAQ. CDR3 amino acids: CASRTHTEAFF. Here the CDR3 DNA reads TGTGCCAGCAGGACTCACACTGAAGCTTTCTTT. Filled out from reference TRBV7-8 and TRBJ1-1, the complete variable domain reads GAGVSQSPRYKVAKRGQDVALRCDPISGHVSLFWYQQALGQGPEFLTYFQNEAQLDKSGLPSDRFFAERPEGSVSTLKIQRTQQEDSAVYLCASRTHTEAFFGQGTRLTVV.

The gene calls are TRBV11-2 and TRBJ1-5, with D uncertain. The CDR3 contains 15 residues. Germline V gene sequence: CDR1 SGHAT, CDR2 FQNNGV. The V gene lost 1 base and the J gene lost 0 bases, with 7 bases spanning the gap. CDR3 in amino acids: CASSLGQHSNQPQHF. The CDR3 DNA is TGTGCCAGCAGCTTAGGACAACATAGCAATCAGCCCCAGCATTTT.